This TCR beta chain appears in the sequencing data of a study of CD8+ T cells in alopecia areata. About the research overall: Percent of scalp involved defined treated patients' severity scores.

This CDR3 region has 13 residues. The V segment lost 5 bases and the J segment 2 bases; nucleotides outside the gene matches: 3. The V gene's germline CDR1 is GTSNPN and CDR2 SVGIG (reference sequence). As for this clone: The target antigen is unknown.

Reverse transcribed after extraction, RNA yielded cDNA as the sequencing template. TCRdb's table, derived via immunoSEQ multiplex PCR, lists solely in-frame clones and lacks some. The table has 150,000 or so clones, 45% to 60% seen once; the top ten hold around a sixth. Treatment noted: oral pan-JAK inhibitor, 5-10 mg twice daily. Findings of the study overall: One nonresponder leaves baseline CD8+ expansion's link to response uncertain. The study found that many expanded lesional clones persisted in scalp and blood during tofacitinib.

This receptor was obtained from a human donor with alopecia areata. This specimen consisted of CD8+ T cells sorted from blood, obtained at week 4, from a patient treated with tofacitinib. V and J are TRBV30 and TRBJ1-3, with 7 nucleotides matching TRBD1. The CDR3 nucleotides are TGTGCCTGGGAAACAGGGGCTGGAAACACCATATATTTT. It translates to CAWETGAGNTIYF.